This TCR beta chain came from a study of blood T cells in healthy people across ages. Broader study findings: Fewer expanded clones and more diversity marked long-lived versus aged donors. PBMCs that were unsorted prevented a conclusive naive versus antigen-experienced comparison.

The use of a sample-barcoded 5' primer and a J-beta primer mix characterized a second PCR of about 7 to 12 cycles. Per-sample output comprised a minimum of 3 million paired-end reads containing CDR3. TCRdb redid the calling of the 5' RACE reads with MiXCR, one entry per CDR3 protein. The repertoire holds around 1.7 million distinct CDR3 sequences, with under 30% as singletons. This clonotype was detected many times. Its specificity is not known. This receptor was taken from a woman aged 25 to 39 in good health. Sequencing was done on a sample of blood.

CDR3 in DNA: TGTGCCAGCAGCAACCGAGGGGGGCCCTACGAGCAGTACTTC. This gives the protein CASSNRGGPYEQYF. J is TRBJ2-7 and V is TRBV3-1; D assignment may be TRBD1 or TRBD2 (6 bases each). Trimming pared 5 bases from V and 2 bases from J, leaving 13 bases between. The V gene's germline CDR1 is LGHDT and CDR2 YNNKEL (reference sequence). The CDR3 spans 14 residues.